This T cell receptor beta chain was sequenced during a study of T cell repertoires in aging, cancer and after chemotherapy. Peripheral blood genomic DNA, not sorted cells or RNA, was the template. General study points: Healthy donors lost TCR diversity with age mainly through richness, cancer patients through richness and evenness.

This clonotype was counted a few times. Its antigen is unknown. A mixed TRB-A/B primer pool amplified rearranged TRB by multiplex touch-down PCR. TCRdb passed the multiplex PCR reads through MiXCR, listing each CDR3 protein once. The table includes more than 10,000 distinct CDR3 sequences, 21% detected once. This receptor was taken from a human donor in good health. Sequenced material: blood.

The CDR3 here is CSARRTGGELFF. As DNA, the CDR3 is TGCAGTGCTAGAAGGACCGGCGGGGAGCTGTTTTTT. V gene TRBV20-1 combines with J gene TRBJ2-2; no firm D call. Germline V gene data show CDR1 as DFQATT and CDR2 as SNEGSKA (reference sequence). CDR3 length: 12 amino acids. V lost 2 bases, J lost 7 bases, and 8 bases lay in between.